This T cell receptor (beta chain) was captured in a study of cytomegalovirus exposure and HLA in healthy donors. The PCR employed 60 Vbeta primers together with 13 Jbeta primers. TCRdb keeps only in-frame clones here, not all; method: immunoSEQ multiplex PCR. In the table there are a few hundred thousand clones, around 77% of which are singletons. The CDR3 is made up of 13 amino acids. The germline CDR1 and CDR2 sequences are ENHRY and SYGVKD. V shed 8 bases, J shed 3 bases, and the junction held 3 bases outside the gene matches. The sequence was obtained from a woman younger than 45 in good health and CMV-seronegative. Sequencing was carried out using PBMCs. The rearrangement links TRBV10-3 to TRBJ1-3; 8 bases align to TRBD1. DNA for the CDR3: TGTGCCATCGGACAGGGTAATGGAAACACCATATATTTT. As protein: CAIGQGNGNTIYF.